This T cell receptor beta chain was recorded in a study of blood T cell repertoires in COVID-19. Study as a whole: Whether acute or convalescent, the COVID-19 samples came from the United States, Italy and Spain. T cells, B-cell-depleted T cells, or PBMCs supplied cDNA or gDNA.

Per germline, CDR1 MNHEY and CDR2 SMNVEV (reference sequence). The CDR3 runs to 12 residues. V lost 8 bases and J 0 bases, leaving 7 bases between the germline ends. Under the authors' procedure: Scientists estimated how many nucleated cells there were by amplifying reference gene primers. Produced via immunoSEQ multiplex PCR; TCRdb's table is partial and in-frame only. V and J calls plus clone size are reproduced from that table; the DNA served to infer D and trimming. The table shows roughly 90,000 clones, with around 90% occurring only once. J is TRBJ1-1 and V is TRBV27; no definite D call. This TCR was sampled from a human donor with active COVID-19. The donor label of this sample is uncertain. The sample consisted of peripheral blood. The CDR3 here is CASGDLNTEAFF. As DNA, the CDR3 is TGTGCCAGCGGAGACCTGAACACTGAAGCTTTCTTT.